A single sample gave rise to the 19 T cell receptor beta chains below, sequenced in a study of HIV-infected patients and healthy controls. cDNA was made from about 500 ng RNA using alpha and beta constant primers. Each of the alpha and beta chains got its own library through chain-specific third strand synthesis with indices. TCRdb reprocessed the 5' RACE reads via MiXCR and lists one record per CDR3 protein. The table has fewer than 15,000 distinct CDR3 sequences, approximately 11% seen once; the top ten hold around 6%. Whole blood was used without fractionation, so all unsorted peripheral T cells were included. Sequencing used blood. The origin of the receptors is an adult in good health.

This clonotype is medium-sized. This chain uses TRBV7-6 with TRBJ2-5; 10 bases map to TRBD2. V dropped 2 bases and J dropped 2; count of bases not matched to a gene: 5. Germline loops: CDR1 SGHVS, CDR2 FNYEAQ. The CDR3 extends over 16 amino acids. The CDR3 loop is CASSLNGLAVQETQYF. The CDR3 DNA follows: TGTGCCAGCAGCTTAAATGGACTAGCGGTTCAAGAGACCCAGTACTTC.

This clonotype has a handful of counts. This chain joins TRBV12-3 or TRBV12-4 and TRBJ1-3; D not certain. This CDR3 spans 15 amino acids. Trimming removed 5 bases from V and 4 bases from J, with 15 bases in between. The CDR3 DNA sequence: TGTGCCAGCAGTCGCCTCGAGTACCAGGGAAACACCATATATTTT. Its protein is CASSRLEYQGNTIYF.

By share of the sample, this clonotype is medium-sized. V and J are TRBV3-1 and TRBJ1-1; the D is unclear. The CDR3 covers 13 residues. The germline V and J ends were trimmed by 2 bases and 4 bases, with 8 bases remaining between them. Germline CDR1 and CDR2: LGHDT and YNNKEL (reference sequence). The DNA for the CDR3 is TGTGCCAGCAGCCAATCTTTAACCACTGAAGCTTTCTTT. As protein: CASSQSLTTEAFF.

V gene TRBV20-1 combines with J gene TRBJ2-2, with D perhaps matching TRBD1 (5 bases). In germline, CDR1 is DFQATT, CDR2 SNEGSKA (reference sequence). The CDR3 is 15 amino acids. The V and J ends lost 3 bases and 5 bases respectively, with 16 bases between them. CDR3 amino acids: CSASPQAGYTGELFF. The DNA of the CDR3 is TGCAGTGCTAGTCCCCAGGCAGGGTATACCGGGGAGCTGTTTTTT.

The chain links TRBV2 to TRBJ1-3; tentatively, D is TRBD1 (5 bases). This CDR3 contains 18 residues. The germline V gene has CDR1 SNHLY and CDR2 FYNNEI. V lost 6 bases and J lost 0, with 21 bases in between. CDR3 in DNA: TGTGCCAGCAGGGATGCAGATTACAGGCCCTTCTCTGGAAACACCATATATTTT. Encoded protein: CASRDADYRPFSGNTIYF.

This clonotype was picked up many times. The rearrangement uses TRBV6-5 and TRBJ2-3; possibly TRBD1 or TRBD2 for D (5 bases each). Between the trimmed V and J ends, which lost 3 bases and 11 bases, there was a span of 12 bases. Germline loops: CDR1 MNHEY, CDR2 SVGAGI. The CDR3 loop spans 12 amino acids. DNA for the CDR3: TGTGCCAGCAGTTATACATCAGGGAGGCAGTATTTT. Protein product: CASSYTSGRQYF.

In its sample, this clonotype was seen many times. CDR3 coding DNA: TGTGCCAGCAGCTTAGATGGCGGGAGGAAGACAGATACGCAGTATTTT. Protein sequence: CASSLDGGRKTDTQYF. The V call is TRBV7-2, the J call TRBJ2-3; TRBD2 matches at 8 bases. The CDR3 sequence is 16 residues long. Germline CDR1 and CDR2: SGHTA and FQGNSA. V shed 1 base, J shed 3 bases, and the junction held 6 bases outside the gene matches.

The chain employs TRBV19 and TRBJ1-1, with 7 bases identical to TRBD1. Trimming removed 2 bases from V and 6 bases from J; junction bases left unmatched: 9. The CDR3 has 15 residues. Looked up from germline, CDR1 is LNHDA and CDR2 is SQIVND (reference sequence). CDR3 residues: CASSISETGTAEAFF. CDR3 in DNA: TGTGCCAGTAGTATAAGCGAGACGGGGACAGCTGAAGCTTTCTTT.

Relative to its sample, this clonotype is medium-sized. The chain employs TRBV30 and TRBJ2-5; no clear D. CDR1 is GTSNPN and CDR2 is SVGIG in the germline V gene (reference sequence). This CDR3 contains 11 residues. V shed 0 bases and J shed 5 bases, with 4 bases lying between them. The CDR3 loop is CAWSVLETQYF. Here the CDR3 DNA reads TGTGCCTGGAGTGTATTGGAGACCCAGTACTTC.

This clonotype counts as medium-sized. The CDR3, as DNA: TGTGCCAGCAGTTTACCACCGAACACTGAAGCTTTCTTT. Protein sequence: CASSLPPNTEAFF. V gene TRBV28 combines with J gene TRBJ1-1, with D unclear. This CDR3 comprises 13 residues. Germline V gene sequence: CDR1 MDHEN, CDR2 SYDVKM. V gave up 2 bases and J gave up 1 base, with 5 bases separating them.

The table lists this clonotype with many counts. The genes are TRBV5-1 and TRBJ2-1; 7 bases agree with TRBD2. The CDR3 has 15 amino acids. Trimming at V came to 4 bases and at J to 6 bases, leaving 10 bases not matched to a gene. Germline V gives CDR1 SGHRS, CDR2 YFSETQ. The CDR3, as DNA: TGCGCCAGCAGCCGGGGGGACTCCCTCAGCAATGAGCAGTTCTTC. This gives the protein CASSRGDSLSNEQFF.

This clonotype ranks as medium-sized. The rearrangement joins TRBV7-2 to TRBJ2-1, with D unclear. Germline CDR1 SGHTA, CDR2 FQGNSA. The CDR3 has 16 amino acids. V gave up 5 bases and J gave up 1 base, with 15 bases separating them. The CDR3 nucleotides read TGTGCCAGCAGCCCCGAAGGTGCGTTATCCTACAATGAGCAGTTCTTC. It translates to CASSPEGALSYNEQFF.

This clonotype was recorded a few times. The chain is built from TRBV30 and TRBJ2-4, with D unresolved. V dropped 5 bases and J dropped 5 bases, with 7 bases sitting between them. CDR3 length: 11 residues. CDR1 is GTSNPN, CDR2 SVGIG, per germline (reference sequence). The CDR3 DNA reads TGTGCCTGGCGACGGGAAAACATTCAGTACTTC. Its protein product is CAWRRENIQYF.

The rearrangement links TRBV15 to TRBJ1-5; D is perhaps TRBD1 (5 bases). CDR1 and CDR2 (germline): LNHNV, YYDKDF (reference sequence). CDR3 length: 15 amino acids. Trimming took 0 bases from V and 2 from J, leaving 8 bases between them. CDR3 in DNA: TGTGCCACCAGCAGAGATGGGGGGGGCAATCAGCCCCAGCATTTT. This gives the protein CATSRDGGGNQPQHF.

In its sample, this clonotype was seen a few times. The V call is TRBV7-9, the J call TRBJ1-2, with a possible D match to TRBD1 (5 bases). V was pared by 0 bases and J by 2 bases, with 16 bases between. The length of the CDR3 is 17 residues. Germline V gene lookup returns CDR1 SEHNR and CDR2 FQNEAQ (reference sequence). In nucleotides, the CDR3 is TGTGCCAGCAGCTTAGCGGCGGGGGGTCCGGAGAACTATGGCTACACCTTC. This sequence encodes CASSLAAGGPENYGYTF.

This clonotype appeared a few times. This sequence joins TRBV3-1 and TRBJ2-1; 13 nucleotides match TRBD2. Per the germline V gene, CDR1 is LGHDT and CDR2 is YNNKEL (reference sequence). Trimming took 1 base from V and 9 from J; bases not matched to a gene: 6. CDR3 length equals 16 residues. Written as DNA, the CDR3 is TGTGCCAGCAGCCAAGGAGGGACTAGCGGGATGAGTGAGCAGTTCTTC. Translating it yields CASSQGGTSGMSEQFF.

By sample fraction, this clonotype is medium-sized. The V call is TRBV5-5, the J call TRBJ2-1; 10 positions agree with TRBD2. CDR3 size: 15 residues. The ends lost 4 bases at V and 6 bases at J; junction bases unmatched: 7. Germline V lookup: CDR1 SGHKS, CDR2 YYEKEE (reference sequence). CDR3 DNA sequence: TGTGCCAGCAGCGCCTACGGGACTAGCGCCAATGAGCAGTTCTTC. It is translated as CASSAYGTSANEQFF. Full variable domain (remainder filled in from reference TRBV5-5 and TRBJ2-1): DAGVTQSPTHLIKTRGQQVTLRCSPISGHKSVSWYQQVLGQGPQFIFQYYEKEERGRGNFPDRFSARQFPNYSSELNVNALLLGDSALYLCASSAYGTSANEQFFGPGTRLTVL.

This clonotype counts as large. Sequence at one end of the junction differs from germline and may be a read error. The chain links TRBV12-3 or TRBV12-4 to TRBJ2-4, with D tentatively TRBD2 (7 bases). This CDR3 contains 11 residues. This CDR3 reads CASSLGGRKHF. The CDR3 DNA reads as TGTGCCAGCAGTTTGGGGGGGCGGAAGCACTTC.

This clonotype was observed a handful of times. The V call is TRBV9, the J call TRBJ1-5; no definite D call. Deletions cut 2 bases from V and 10 bases from J, with 13 bases between. CDR1 and CDR2 from the germline V gene are SGDLS and YYNGEE. The CDR3 spans 13 residues. The CDR3 DNA is TGTGCCAGCAGCGTCGACCCAACGGGTCCCCAGCATTTT. This encodes CASSVDPTGPQHF.